There are many counts of the clone carrying this T cell receptor beta chain. Antigen unknown. This sample is drawn from a study of early T cells in non-severe SARS-CoV-2 infection. At the level of the study: Alpha and beta chains were unpaired, from unsorted whole-blood bulk RNA. General study findings and limits: Reliance on VDJdb matching favored anti-spike CD8 responses; private and CD4 specificities were missed.

Individual cDNA molecules each received unique molecular identifiers attached to them. TCRdb re-derived calls from the 5' RACE reads in MiXCR, one entry per CDR3 protein. The sample contains roughly 67,000 distinct CDR3 sequences, 12% of which appear only once. The TCR comes from an adult who was a healthcare worker with PCR-confirmed SARS-CoV-2 infection or an uninfected control (not recorded which). The sample was whole blood.

CDR3 DNA sequence: TGTGCCAGCAGCCCCTCAGGGGGCTACAATGAGCAGTTCTTC. It specifies CASSPSGGYNEQFF. This chain links TRBV27 with TRBJ2-1; 7 bases are a match to TRBD1. The CDR3 totals 14 residues. V shed 6 bases and J 3 bases; nucleotides not matched to a gene: 5. The V gene's germline CDR1 is MNHEY and CDR2 SMNVEV (reference sequence).